A single sample gave rise to the 30 T cell receptor beta chains below, sequenced in a study of Ad26.COV2.S vaccination and SARS-CoV-2 variants. Profiling relied on immunoSEQ multiplex PCR, and the TCRdb table lists in-frame clones only, not all of them. The data hold 440,000 or so clones, with less than 95% observed a single time. The treatment was: 19 received Ad26.COV2.S at low or high dose, single or two shots; about 5 received placebo; per-sample allocation not given. Samples came from day 63 after the first vaccine or placebo injection. This specimen consisted of peripheral blood, obtained in a trial of Ad26.COV2.S vaccine versus placebo. The receptors come from a person between 18 and 65 years old who received the Ad26.COV2.S COVID-19 vaccine or a placebo.

This clone turned up a few times. This chain uses TRBV7-2 with TRBJ2-7; D could derive from TRBD1 or TRBD2 (5 bases each). The length of the CDR3 is 15 residues. V lost 5 bases, J lost 2 bases, and 16 bases lay in between. The germline V gene has CDR1 SGHTA and CDR2 FQGNSA. The CDR3 DNA follows: TGTGCCAGCAGCCAAGCCGGGACGCAGGCCTACGAGCAGTACTTC. This codes for CASSQAGTQAYEQYF.

J is TRBJ2-7 and V is TRBV5-6; D is undetermined. V dropped 4 bases and J dropped 1 base, with 12 bases sitting between them. This CDR3 comprises 14 residues. The germline V gene has CDR1 SGHDT and CDR2 YYEEEE. For the CDR3, the DNA is TGTGCCAGCAGCCCCATGACGGCTTCCTACGAGCAGTACTTC. Translating gives CASSPMTASYEQYF.

The V call is TRBV20-1, the J call TRBJ2-2; 10 positions agree with TRBD2. CDR3 size: 14 residues. V lost 3 bases and J lost 7; bases outside the gene matches: 5. In germline, CDR1 is DFQATT, CDR2 SNEGSKA (reference sequence). In DNA form, the CDR3 reads TGCAGTGCTAGTCTAGCGGGAGCGATCGGGGAGCTGTTTTTT. Amino acids: CSASLAGAIGELFF.

The gene calls are TRBV24-1 and TRBJ2-1, with 10 bases lining up with TRBD2. Losses at the gene ends were 0 bases for V and 8 bases for J; bases not matched to a gene: 9. This CDR3 region has 17 residues. Germline CDR1 is KGHDR and CDR2 is SFDVKD. This CDR3 is CATSDLQTGLALDEQFF. The DNA of the CDR3 is TGTGCCACCAGTGATTTGCAGACGGGACTAGCGTTGGATGAGCAGTTCTTC.

The chain has TRBV5-1 and TRBJ2-3; TRBD1 matches 7 bases. Trimming took 3 bases from V and 6 from J; bases not matched to a gene: 10. The V gene's germline CDR1 is SGHRS and CDR2 YFSETQ. The CDR3 has 15 amino acids. The CDR3 DNA reads TGCGCCAGCAGCTCGGGGTACAGGGGAGAGGATACGCAGTATTTT. Protein product: CASSSGYRGEDTQYF.

This chain connects TRBV28 to TRBJ2-7; the match to TRBD2 covers 14 bases. The CDR3 has 18 residues. CDR1 and CDR2 from the germline V gene are MDHEN and SYDVKM. The V segment lost 6 bases and the J segment 3 bases; nucleotides outside the gene matches: 13. In nucleotides, the CDR3 is TGTGCCAGCAGGCCTCCGGGACTAGCGGGAGCAAGTGGCTACGAGCAGTACTTC. Translation: CASRPPGLAGASGYEQYF.

J is TRBJ2-2 and V is TRBV6-6, with a possible D match to TRBD2 (5 bases). This CDR3 is 15 amino acids long. Germline CDR1 MNHNY, CDR2 SVGAGI (reference sequence). Trimming pared 2 bases from V and 4 bases from J, leaving 11 bases between. The CDR3 sequence: CASSYISTTTGELFF. The CDR3 DNA sequence: TGTGCCAGCAGTTACATCTCGACTACCACCGGGGAGCTGTTTTTT.

The chain combines TRBV19 with TRBJ1-5; TRBD1 aligns across 8 bases. The V segment lost 4 bases and the J segment 5 bases; nucleotides outside the gene matches: 10. The CDR3 spans 16 residues. Germline CDR1 and CDR2: LNHDA and SQIVND (reference sequence). CDR3 coding DNA: TGTGCCAGTAGTACGCGAACCGACAGGGGTGATCAGCCCCAGCATTTT. Translated, it gives CASSTRTDRGDQPQHF.

The chain couples TRBV7-3 to TRBJ1-1; D may be TRBD1 (6 bases). The CDR3 has 13 amino acids. The germline V and J ends were trimmed by 5 bases and 7 bases, with 14 bases remaining between them. Germline CDR1 SGHTA, CDR2 FQGTGA. CDR3 protein: CASSLQGMGEAFF. CDR3 coding DNA: TGTGCCAGCAGCCTACAGGGAATGGGTGAAGCTTTCTTT.

In regard to this clone: Other DNA sequences of this sample code for an identical CDR3. The genes are TRBV5-1 and TRBJ1-4; 9 bases match TRBD1. J lost 5 bases, V lost 4 bases, and 3 bases had no gene match. This CDR3 comprises 14 residues. CDR1 is SGHRS and CDR2 is YFSETQ in the germline V gene. In DNA form, the CDR3 reads TGCGCCAGCAGCCTACAGGGGGCGAATGAAAAACTGTTTTTT. Its protein product is CASSLQGANEKLFF.

The CDR3 here is CASSKRGGYSTDTQYF. DNA of the CDR3: TGTGCCAGCAGCAAGAGAGGGGGATATAGCACAGATACGCAGTATTTT. The chain employs TRBV5-8 and TRBJ2-3, with TRBD1 as a possible D gene (6 bases). This CDR3 spans 16 amino acids. The germline CDR1 and CDR2 sequences are SGHTS and YDEGEE. V was trimmed by 4 bases and J by 0 bases, leaving 15 bases between them.

The chain is built from TRBV7-8 and TRBJ2-3; TRBD2 aligns across 11 bases. CDR3 length equals 14 residues. J was trimmed by 11 bases and V by 1 base; bases with no gene match: 5. Per the germline V gene, CDR1 is SGHVS and CDR2 is FQNEAQ. CDR3 DNA sequence: TGTGCCAGCAGCTTAGAGAGACTAGCGGGACTGCAGTATTTT. It codes for CASSLERLAGLQYF. The complete variable domain, with remaining parts taken from reference TRBV7-8 and TRBJ2-3, reads GAGVSQSPRYKVAKRGQDVALRCDPISGHVSLFWYQQALGQGPEFLTYFQNEAQLDKSGLPSDRFFAERPEGSVSTLKIQRTQQEDSAVYLCASSLERLAGLQYFGPGTRLTVL.

This sequence joins TRBV15 and TRBJ2-7, with D perhaps matching TRBD2 (5 bases). Trimming removed 4 bases at V and 4 bases at J, with 17 bases between. The CDR3 is made up of 15 amino acids. In germline, CDR1 is LNHNV, CDR2 YYDKDF (reference sequence). CDR3 DNA sequence: TGTGCCACCAGCACTCGTTCGGACGGACTGTACGAGCAGTACTTC. Translating it yields CATSTRSDGLYEQYF. Full variable domain (rest looked up from reference TRBV15 and TRBJ2-7): DAMVIQNPRYQVTQFGKPVTLSCSQTLNHNVMYWYQQKSSQAPKLLFHYYDKDFNNEADTPDNFQSRRPNTSFCFLDIRSPGLGDTAMYLCATSTRSDGLYEQYFGPGTRLTVT.

The V gene is TRBV4-2, the J gene TRBJ2-7, with D possibly being TRBD1 or TRBD2 (5 bases each). Looked up from germline, CDR1 is LGHNA and CDR2 is YNFKEQ. There are 15 residues in the CDR3. V was pared by 0 bases and J by 3 bases, with 12 bases between. The CDR3 DNA sequence: TGTGCCAGCAGCCAAGATCGACGGGGCGGCTACGAGCAGTACTTC. It codes for CASSQDRRGGYEQYF.

Comment on this clone: This sample also contains other DNA sequences that code for the same CDR3. J is TRBJ2-7 and V is TRBV5-1; D gene unclear. This CDR3 has 13 amino acids. CDR1 is SGHRS and CDR2 is YFSETQ in the germline V gene. Trimming took off 1 base at V and 2 bases at J, with 7 bases between the two ends. As DNA, the CDR3 is TGCGCCAGCAGCTTGAGTCAGACCTACGAGCAGTACTTC. It is translated as CASSLSQTYEQYF.

J is TRBJ2-1 and V is TRBV7-3; TRBD1 aligns across 8 bases. Germline CDR1 SGHTA, CDR2 FQGTGA. This CDR3 is built from 12 residues. With V trimmed by 9 bases and J by 5 bases, 3 bases remained unmatched. The CDR3 sequence is CASSGQDNEQFF. CDR3 DNA: TGTGCCAGTTCGGGACAGGACAATGAGCAGTTCTTC. The complete variable domain, with remaining parts taken from reference TRBV7-3 and TRBJ2-1, reads GAGVSQTPSNKVTEKGKYVELRCDPISGHTALYWYRQSLGQGPEFLIYFQGTGAADDSGLPNDRFFAVRPEGSVSTLKIQRTERGDSAVYLCASSGQDNEQFFGPGTRLTVL.

The chain combines TRBV7-3 with TRBJ2-2; D uncertain. From germline, CDR1 is SGHTA and CDR2 FQGTGA. V lost 5 bases, J lost 7 bases, and 8 bases lay in between. The CDR3 covers 12 residues. The CDR3 DNA is TGTGCCAGCAGCCCAGTAGTCGGGGAGCTGTTTTTT. Translation gives CASSPVVGELFF.

This sequence joins TRBV7-3 and TRBJ2-7, with no clear D. CDR1 SGHTA and CDR2 FQGTGA come from the germline V gene. This CDR3 spans 13 amino acids. The germline V and J ends were trimmed by 6 bases and 1 base, with 10 bases remaining between them. The CDR3 sequence is CASSVGPSYEQYF. CDR3 nucleotide sequence: TGTGCCAGCAGTGTCGGACCTTCCTACGAGCAGTACTTC.

V is TRBV28 and J is TRBJ2-6, with 7 positions matching TRBD2. Germline V gene data show CDR1 as MDHEN and CDR2 as SYDVKM. Trimming at V came to 8 bases and at J to 1 base, leaving 2 bases not matched to a gene. The CDR3 is made up of 14 amino acids. CDR3 sequence reads: CASGLGSGANVLTF. CDR3 coding DNA: TGTGCCAGCGGACTAGGATCTGGGGCCAACGTCCTGACTTTC.

This sequence joins TRBV11-3 and TRBJ2-3, with a weak D call TRBD1 (6 bases). V was clipped by 5 bases and J by 1 base, with 13 bases between them. Looked up from germline, CDR1 is SGHNT and CDR2 is YENEEA. CDR3 length: 15 amino acids. In DNA form, the CDR3 reads TGTGCCAGCAGCGTCAATGGACAGCGCACAGATACGCAGTATTTT. Translating gives CASSVNGQRTDTQYF.

The chain links TRBV7-8 to TRBJ2-4; 8 bases are a match to TRBD2. Germline CDR1 reads SGHVS; CDR2 reads FQNEAQ. Losses at the gene ends were 3 bases for V and 3 bases for J; bases not matched to a gene: 7. The CDR3 covers 16 residues. CDR3 residues: CASSFSGSQGKNIQYF. In DNA form, the CDR3 reads TGTGCCAGCAGCTTCAGCGGGAGCCAGGGCAAAAACATTCAGTACTTC.

The chain joins TRBV5-5 to TRBJ2-1; D is unclear. Trimming shortened V by 4 bases and J by 0 bases, and 11 bases separated the two germline ends. Per germline, CDR1 SGHKS and CDR2 YYEKEE (reference sequence). CDR3 length equals 15 residues. The DNA for the CDR3 is TGTGCCAGCAGCAGCCTCCACCGCTCCTACAATGAGCAGTTCTTC. Amino acids: CASSSLHRSYNEQFF.

The V gene is TRBV28, the J gene TRBJ2-6; D unclear. Per the germline V gene, CDR1 is MDHEN and CDR2 is SYDVKM. Trimming took 5 bases from V and 0 from J, leaving 11 bases between them. The CDR3 has 16 residues. The CDR3 bases are TGTGCCAGCAGTGCCGAACAGAGCTCTGGGGCCAACGTCCTGACTTTC. This encodes CASSAEQSSGANVLTF.

V usage is TRBV5-6 and J usage is TRBJ2-5; unclear D gene. CDR1 is SGHDT, CDR2 YYEEEE, per germline. Between the trimmed V and J ends, which lost 1 base and 0 bases, there was a span of 10 bases. The CDR3 sequence is 15 residues long. The CDR3 region is CASSLRHPYQETQYF. CDR3 sequence (DNA): TGTGCCAGCAGCTTGAGGCACCCGTACCAAGAGACCCAGTACTTC.

The chain combines TRBV19 with TRBJ2-7; D is ambiguous. CDR1 and CDR2 (germline): LNHDA, SQIVND (reference sequence). The CDR3 loop spans 15 amino acids. V was cut by 3 bases and J by 1 base, with 13 bases left in between. The CDR3 region has the DNA TGTGCCAGTAGTATTTCCGCGGTAGGATCCTACGAGCAGTACTTC. Encoded protein: CASSISAVGSYEQYF.

This chain connects TRBV6-2 or TRBV6-3 to TRBJ2-7, with 13 bases identical to TRBD2. Trimming removed 0 bases from V and 8 bases from J; junction bases left unmatched: 4. CDR1 and CDR2 (germline): MNHEY, SVGEGT. This CDR3 has 15 amino acids. The CDR3: CASSYSGLAGAQQYF. The CDR3 DNA reads as TGTGCCAGCAGTTACTCCGGACTAGCGGGAGCCCAGCAGTACTTC.

This chain connects TRBV7-8 to TRBJ2-1, with TRBD1 matching 10 bases. V gave up 3 bases and J gave up 9 bases; unmatched junction bases: 17. Germline V gives CDR1 SGHVS, CDR2 FQNEAQ. The CDR3 contains 18 residues. Written as DNA, the CDR3 is TGTGCCAGCAGCTTCCTCAGTCGGGACAGGGGTGGACTAGCTGAGCAGTTCTTC. It translates to CASSFLSRDRGGLAEQFF. Based on the CDR3 plus reference TRBV7-8 and TRBJ2-1, the full variable domain is GAGVSQSPRYKVAKRGQDVALRCDPISGHVSLFWYQQALGQGPEFLTYFQNEAQLDKSGLPSDRFFAERPEGSVSTLKIQRTQQEDSAVYLCASSFLSRDRGGLAEQFFGPGTRLTVL.

The CDR3 here is CATSMPTGSEQYF. The CDR3 region has the DNA TGTGCCACCAGCATGCCAACAGGGTCCGAGCAGTACTTC. The genes are TRBV15 and TRBJ2-7; a possible D gene is TRBD1 (6 bases). This CDR3 is 13 amino acids long. The V gene's germline CDR1 is LNHNV and CDR2 YYDKDF (reference sequence). Trimming took 4 bases from V and 6 from J, leaving 13 bases between them.

The chain couples TRBV7-2 to TRBJ1-1; TRBD1 aligns across 9 bases. Germline V gene sequence: CDR1 SGHTA, CDR2 FQGNSA. The CDR3 extends over 14 amino acids. With V trimmed by 5 bases and J by 6 bases, 7 bases remained unmatched. The CDR3 sequence: CASSPRTGAAEAFF. The CDR3 DNA follows: TGTGCCAGCAGCCCCCGGACAGGGGCTGCTGAAGCTTTCTTT.

A single count supports this clone. Sequence at one end of the junction differs from germline and may be a read error. The V gene is TRBV10-3, the J gene TRBJ1-3; D is uncertain. Germline loops: CDR1 ENHRY, CDR2 SYGVKD. The CDR3 covers 14 residues. CDR3 nucleotide sequence: TGTGCCATCACTGAGGACCGATCTGGAAACACCATATATTTT. Translating it yields CAITEDRSGNTIYF.